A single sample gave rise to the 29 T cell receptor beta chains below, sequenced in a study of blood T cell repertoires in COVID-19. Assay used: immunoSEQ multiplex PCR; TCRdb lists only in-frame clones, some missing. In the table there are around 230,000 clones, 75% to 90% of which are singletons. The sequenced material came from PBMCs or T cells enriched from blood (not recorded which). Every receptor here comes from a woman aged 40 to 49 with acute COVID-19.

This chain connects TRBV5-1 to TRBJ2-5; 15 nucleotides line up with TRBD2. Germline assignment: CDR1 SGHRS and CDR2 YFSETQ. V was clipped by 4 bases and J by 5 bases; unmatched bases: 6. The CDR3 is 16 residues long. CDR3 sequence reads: CASSEGLAGGGETQYF. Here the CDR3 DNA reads TGCGCCAGCAGCGAGGGACTAGCGGGAGGAGGCGAGACCCAGTACTTC.

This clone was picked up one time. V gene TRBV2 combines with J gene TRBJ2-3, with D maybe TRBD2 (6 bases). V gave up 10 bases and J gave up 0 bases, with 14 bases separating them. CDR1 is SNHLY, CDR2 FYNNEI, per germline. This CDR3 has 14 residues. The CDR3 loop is CAINGGLSTDTQYF. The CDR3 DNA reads TGTGCCATTAACGGGGGACTGAGCACAGATACGCAGTATTTT. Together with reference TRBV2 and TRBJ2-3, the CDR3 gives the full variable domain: EPEVTQTPSHQVTQMGQEVILRCVPISNHLYFYWYRQILGQKVEFLVSFYNNEISEKSEIFDDQFSVERPDGSNFTLKIRSTKLEDSAMYFCAINGGLSTDTQYFGPGTRLTVL.

The CDR3 nucleotides read TGTGCCAGCAGCTTAGCGACGTCAACTTTCTTT. It is translated as CASSLATSTFF. This chain links TRBV5-5 with TRBJ1-1, with D hard to call. Trimming left V 2 bases short and J 12 bases short, with 11 bases between. The CDR3 spans 11 residues. CDR1 is SGHKS and CDR2 is YYEKEE in the germline V gene (reference sequence).

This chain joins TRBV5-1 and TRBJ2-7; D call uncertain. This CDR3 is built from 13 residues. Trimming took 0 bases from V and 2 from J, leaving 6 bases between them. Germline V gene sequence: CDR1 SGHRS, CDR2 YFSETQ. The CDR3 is CASSLGPPYEQYF. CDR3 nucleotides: TGCGCCAGCAGCTTGGGGCCCCCCTACGAGCAGTACTTC.

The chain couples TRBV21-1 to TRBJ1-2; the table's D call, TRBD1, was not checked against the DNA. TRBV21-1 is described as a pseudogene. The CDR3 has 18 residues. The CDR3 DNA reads TGTGCCAGCAGCAAAGACGGGTATACAGGGGTTCACGATGGTGGCTACACCTTC. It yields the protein CASSKDGYTGVHDGGYTF.

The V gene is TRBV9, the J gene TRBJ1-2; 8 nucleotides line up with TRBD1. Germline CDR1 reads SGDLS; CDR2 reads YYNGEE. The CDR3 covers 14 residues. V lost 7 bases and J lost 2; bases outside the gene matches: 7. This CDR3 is CASGRDRKNYGYTF. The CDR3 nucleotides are TGTGCCAGCGGCCGGGACAGGAAAAACTATGGCTACACCTTC. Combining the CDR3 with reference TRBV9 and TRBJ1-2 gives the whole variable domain DSGVTQTPKHLITATGQRVTLRCSPRSGDLSVYWYQQSLDQGLQFLIQYYNGEERAKGNILERFSAQQFPDLHSELNLSSLELGDSALYFCASGRDRKNYGYTFGSGTRLTVV.

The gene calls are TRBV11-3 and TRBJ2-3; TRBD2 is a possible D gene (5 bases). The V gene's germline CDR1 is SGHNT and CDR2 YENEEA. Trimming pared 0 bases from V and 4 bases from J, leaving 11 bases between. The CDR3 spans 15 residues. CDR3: CASSLDGRASDTQYF. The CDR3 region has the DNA TGTGCCAGCAGCTTAGATGGGCGGGCCTCAGATACGCAGTATTTT.

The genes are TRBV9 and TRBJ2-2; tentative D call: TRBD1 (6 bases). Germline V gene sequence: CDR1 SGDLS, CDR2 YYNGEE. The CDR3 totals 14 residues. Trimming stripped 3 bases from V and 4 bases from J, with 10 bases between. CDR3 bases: TGTGCCAGCAGCGCTCAGGGGATCACCGGGGAGCTGTTTTTT. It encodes CASSAQGITGELFF.

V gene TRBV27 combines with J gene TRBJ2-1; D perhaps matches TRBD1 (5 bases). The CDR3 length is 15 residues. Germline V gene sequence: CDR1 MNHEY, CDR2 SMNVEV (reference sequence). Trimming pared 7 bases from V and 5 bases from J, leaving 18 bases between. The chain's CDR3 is CASTPLAGQDNEQFF. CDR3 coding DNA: TGTGCCAGCACCCCCCTTGCCGGACAAGACAATGAGCAGTTCTTC.

Here the CDR3 DNA reads TGCGCCAGCAGCTCCACCTTGACCGGGAGTGGCTACACCTTC. Amino acid sequence: CASSSTLTGSGYTF. The J gene is TRBJ1-2, the V gene TRBV5-1; no clear D. The CDR3 has 14 amino acids. CDR1 SGHRS and CDR2 YFSETQ come from the germline V gene. Trimming pared 3 bases from V and 7 bases from J, leaving 16 bases between.

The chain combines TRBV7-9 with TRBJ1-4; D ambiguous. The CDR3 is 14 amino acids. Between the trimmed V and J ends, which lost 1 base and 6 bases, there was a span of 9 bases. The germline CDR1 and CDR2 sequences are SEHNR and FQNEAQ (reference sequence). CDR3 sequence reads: CASSLEYSDEKLFF. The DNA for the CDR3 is TGTGCCAGCAGCTTAGAATACTCGGATGAAAAACTGTTTTTT.

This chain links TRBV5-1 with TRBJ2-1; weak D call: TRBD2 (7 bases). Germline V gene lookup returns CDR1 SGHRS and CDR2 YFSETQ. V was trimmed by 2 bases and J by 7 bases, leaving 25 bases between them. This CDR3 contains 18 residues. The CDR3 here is CASSLSQGLGLAVNEQFF. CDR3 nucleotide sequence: TGCGCCAGCAGCTTAAGCCAGGGGTTGGGTCTAGCGGTAAATGAGCAGTTCTTC.

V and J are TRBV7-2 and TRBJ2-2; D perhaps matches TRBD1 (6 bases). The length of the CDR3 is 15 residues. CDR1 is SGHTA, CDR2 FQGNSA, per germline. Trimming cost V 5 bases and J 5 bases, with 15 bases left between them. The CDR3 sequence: CASSLRTVGTGELFF. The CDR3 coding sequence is TGTGCCAGCAGCCTAAGGACAGTGGGGACCGGGGAGCTGTTTTTT.

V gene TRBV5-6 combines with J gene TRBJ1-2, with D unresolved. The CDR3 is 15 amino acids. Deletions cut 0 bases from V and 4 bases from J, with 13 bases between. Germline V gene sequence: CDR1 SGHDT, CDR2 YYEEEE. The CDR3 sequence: CASSLALEEAYGYTF. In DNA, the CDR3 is TGTGCCAGCAGCTTGGCGTTGGAGGAAGCCTATGGCTACACCTTC.

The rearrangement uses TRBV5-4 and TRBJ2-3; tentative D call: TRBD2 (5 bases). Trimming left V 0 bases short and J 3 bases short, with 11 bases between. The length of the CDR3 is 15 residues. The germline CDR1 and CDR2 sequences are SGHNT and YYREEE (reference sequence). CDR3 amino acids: CASSLDSTTTDTQYF. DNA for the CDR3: TGTGCCAGCAGCTTGGATTCGACTACTACAGATACGCAGTATTTT.

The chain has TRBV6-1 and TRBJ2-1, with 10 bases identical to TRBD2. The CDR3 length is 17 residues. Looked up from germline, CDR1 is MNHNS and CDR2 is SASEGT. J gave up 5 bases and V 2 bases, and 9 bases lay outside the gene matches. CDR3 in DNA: TGTGCCAGCAGTGAATCTATGCTAGCGGGAGTAGACAATGAGCAGTTCTTC. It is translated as CASSESMLAGVDNEQFF.

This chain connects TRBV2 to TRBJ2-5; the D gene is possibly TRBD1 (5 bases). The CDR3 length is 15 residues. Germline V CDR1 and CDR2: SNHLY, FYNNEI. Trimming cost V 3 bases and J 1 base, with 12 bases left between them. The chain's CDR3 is CASSEQGTIQETQYF. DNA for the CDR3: TGTGCCAGCAGTGAGCAGGGAACCATCCAAGAGACCCAGTACTTC.

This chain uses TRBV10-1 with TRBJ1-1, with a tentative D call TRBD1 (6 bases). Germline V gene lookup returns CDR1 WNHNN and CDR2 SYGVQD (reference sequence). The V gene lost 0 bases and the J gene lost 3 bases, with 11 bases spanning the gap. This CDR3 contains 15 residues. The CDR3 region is CASSESGGEYTEAFF. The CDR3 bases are TGCGCCAGCAGTGAGTCTGGGGGCGAGTACACTGAAGCTTTCTTT.

The CDR3 here is CASSIVWGHEQFF. DNA of the CDR3: TGTGCCAGTAGTATAGTGTGGGGGCATGAGCAGTTCTTC. V and J are TRBV19 and TRBJ2-1; D is perhaps TRBD1 (6 bases). The V gene's germline CDR1 is LNHDA and CDR2 SQIVND (reference sequence). Trimming pared 1 base from V and 8 bases from J, leaving 9 bases between. The CDR3 has 13 amino acids.

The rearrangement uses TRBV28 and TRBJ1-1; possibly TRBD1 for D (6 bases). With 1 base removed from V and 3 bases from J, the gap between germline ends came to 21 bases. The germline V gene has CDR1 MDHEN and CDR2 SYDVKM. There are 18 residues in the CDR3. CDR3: CASSLSTLFYRVDTEAFF. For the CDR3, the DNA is TGTGCCAGCAGTTTATCCACACTCTTCTACAGGGTAGACACTGAAGCTTTCTTT.

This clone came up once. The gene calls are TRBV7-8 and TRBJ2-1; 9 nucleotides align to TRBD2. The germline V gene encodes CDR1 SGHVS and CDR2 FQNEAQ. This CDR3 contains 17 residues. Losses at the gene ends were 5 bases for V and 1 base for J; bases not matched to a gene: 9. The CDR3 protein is CASSPTHSGSSYNEQFF. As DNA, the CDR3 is TGTGCCAGCAGCCCAACACATAGCGGGAGTTCCTACAATGAGCAGTTCTTC.

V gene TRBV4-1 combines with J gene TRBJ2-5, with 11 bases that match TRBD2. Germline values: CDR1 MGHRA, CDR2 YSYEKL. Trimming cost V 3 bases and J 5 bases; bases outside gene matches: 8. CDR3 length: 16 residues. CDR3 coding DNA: TGCGCCAGCAGCCACCGGCTAGCGGGAGGAGGGGAGACCCAGTACTTC. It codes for CASSHRLAGGGETQYF.

The CDR3 here is CAISGLLGQGQYNEQFF. CDR3 DNA: TGTGCCATCAGTGGGCTTTTGGGACAGGGTCAATACAATGAGCAGTTCTTC. The V gene is TRBV10-3, the J gene TRBJ2-1; 9 nucleotides line up with TRBD1. The CDR3 extends over 17 amino acids. Germline V gives CDR1 ENHRY, CDR2 SYGVKD. After removal of 4 bases from V and 4 bases from J, the junction contained 11 bases not matched to a gene.

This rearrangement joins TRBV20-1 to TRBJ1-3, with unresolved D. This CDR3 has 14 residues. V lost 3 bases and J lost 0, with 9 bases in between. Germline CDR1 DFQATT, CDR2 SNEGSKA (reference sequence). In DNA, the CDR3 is TGCAGTGCTAGTACTCGAACCTCTGGAAACACCATATATTTT. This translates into CSASTRTSGNTIYF.

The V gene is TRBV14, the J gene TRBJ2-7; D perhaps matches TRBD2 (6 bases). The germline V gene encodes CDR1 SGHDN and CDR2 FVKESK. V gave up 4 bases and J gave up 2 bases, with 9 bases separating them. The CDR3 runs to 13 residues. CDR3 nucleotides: TGTGCCAGCAGCCGGGACTGGCCCTACGAGCAGTACTTC. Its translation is CASSRDWPYEQYF.

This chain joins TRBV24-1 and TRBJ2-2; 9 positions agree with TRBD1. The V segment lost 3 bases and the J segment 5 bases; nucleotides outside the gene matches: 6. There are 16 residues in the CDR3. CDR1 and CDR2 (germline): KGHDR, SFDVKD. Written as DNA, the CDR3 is TGTGCCACCAGTGATATGGACAGGGGAGGGACCGGGGAGCTGTTTTTT. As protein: CATSDMDRGGTGELFF.

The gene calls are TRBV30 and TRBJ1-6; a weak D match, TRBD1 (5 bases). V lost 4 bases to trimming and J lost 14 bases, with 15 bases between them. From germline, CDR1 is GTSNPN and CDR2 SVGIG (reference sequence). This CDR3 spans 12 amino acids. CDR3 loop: CAWNGASLTLHF. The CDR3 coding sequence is TGTGCCTGGAATGGGGCTTCCCTCACCCTCCACTTT.

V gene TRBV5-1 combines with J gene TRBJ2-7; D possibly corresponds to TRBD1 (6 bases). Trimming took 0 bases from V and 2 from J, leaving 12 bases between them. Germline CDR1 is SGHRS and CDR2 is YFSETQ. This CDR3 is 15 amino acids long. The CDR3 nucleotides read TGCGCCAGCAGCTTGGCCCTAGGGGACACCTACGAGCAGTACTTC. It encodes CASSLALGDTYEQYF.

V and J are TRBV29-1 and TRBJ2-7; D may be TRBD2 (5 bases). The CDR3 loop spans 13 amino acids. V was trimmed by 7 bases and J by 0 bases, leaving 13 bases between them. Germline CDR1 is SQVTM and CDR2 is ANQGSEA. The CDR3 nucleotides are TGCAGCGCCCGGACTGATACCTCCTACGAGCAGTACTTC. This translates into CSARTDTSYEQYF.